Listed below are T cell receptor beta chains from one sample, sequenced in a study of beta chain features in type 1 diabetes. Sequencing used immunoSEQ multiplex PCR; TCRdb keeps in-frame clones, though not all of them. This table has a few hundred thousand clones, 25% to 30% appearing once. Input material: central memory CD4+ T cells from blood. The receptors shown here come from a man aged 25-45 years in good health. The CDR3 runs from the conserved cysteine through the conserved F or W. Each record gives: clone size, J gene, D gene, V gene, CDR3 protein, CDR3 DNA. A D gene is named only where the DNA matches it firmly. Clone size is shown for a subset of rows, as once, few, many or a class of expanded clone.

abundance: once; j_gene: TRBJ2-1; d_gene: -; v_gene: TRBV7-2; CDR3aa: CASSPDSAAYNEQFF; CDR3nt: TGTGCCAGCAGCCCAGATAGCGCCGCCTACAATGAGCAGTTCTTC
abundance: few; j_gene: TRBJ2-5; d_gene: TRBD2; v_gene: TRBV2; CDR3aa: CASSGLAGLDF; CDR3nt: TGTGCCAGCAGTGGACTAGCCGGTCTGGACTTC
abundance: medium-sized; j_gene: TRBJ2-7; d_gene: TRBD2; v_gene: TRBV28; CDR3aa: CASTDGTSAYYEQYF; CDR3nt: TGTGCCAGCACTGACGGGACTAGCGCATACTACGAGCAGTACTTC
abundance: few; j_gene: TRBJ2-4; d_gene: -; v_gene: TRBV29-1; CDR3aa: CSVVGLDLAKNIQYF; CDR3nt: TGCAGCGTTGTTGGGCTAGATCTAGCCAAAAACATTCAGTACTTC
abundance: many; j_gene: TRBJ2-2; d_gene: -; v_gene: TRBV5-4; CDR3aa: CASSSQGGTGELFF; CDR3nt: TGTGCCAGCAGCTCACAGGGAGGAACCGGGGAGCTGTTTTTT
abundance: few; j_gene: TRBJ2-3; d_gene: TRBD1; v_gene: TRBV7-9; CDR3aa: CASSRRGQGMDTQYF; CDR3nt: TGTGCCAGCAGCCGTCGTGGACAGGGTATGGATACGCAGTATTTT
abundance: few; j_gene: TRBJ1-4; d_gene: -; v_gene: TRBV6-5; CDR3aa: CASSYGRERGKLFF; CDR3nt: TGTGCCAGCAGTTACGGCAGGGAGAGGGGGAAACTGTTTTTT
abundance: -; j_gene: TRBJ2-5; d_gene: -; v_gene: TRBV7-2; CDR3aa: CASGREETQYF; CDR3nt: TGTGCGAGCGGCCGGGAAGAGACCCAGTACTTC
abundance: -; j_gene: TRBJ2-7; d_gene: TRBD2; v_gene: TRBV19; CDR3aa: CASTLAGDTYEQYF; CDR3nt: TGTGCCAGTACTCTAGCGGGAGATACCTACGAGCAGTACTTC
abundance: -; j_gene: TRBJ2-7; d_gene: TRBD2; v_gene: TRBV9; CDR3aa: CASSPQMTSGSLEQYF; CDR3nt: TGTGCCAGCAGCCCCCAGATGACTAGCGGGTCTCTCGAGCAGTACTTC
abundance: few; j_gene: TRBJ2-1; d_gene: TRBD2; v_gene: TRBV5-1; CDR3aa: CASSLGSGGPNEQFF; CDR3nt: TGCGCCAGCAGCTTGGGTAGCGGGGGACCCAATGAGCAGTTCTTC
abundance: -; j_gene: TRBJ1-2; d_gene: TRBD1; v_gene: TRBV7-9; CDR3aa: CASSLYGTGGAGKGYTF; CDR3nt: TGTGCCAGCAGCTTATACGGGACAGGGGGCGCTGGGAAGGGCTACACCTTC
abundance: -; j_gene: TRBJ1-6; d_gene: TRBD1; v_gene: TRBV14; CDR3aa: CASSPLGTAYNSPLHF; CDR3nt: TGTGCCAGCAGCCCGCTCGGGACAGCTTATAATTCACCCCTCCACTTT
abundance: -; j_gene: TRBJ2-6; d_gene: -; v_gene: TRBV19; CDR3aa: CASSVQSGANVLTF; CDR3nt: TGTGCCAGTAGTGTACAGTCTGGGGCCAACGTCCTGACTTTC
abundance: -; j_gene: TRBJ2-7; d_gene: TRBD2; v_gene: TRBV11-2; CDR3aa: CASSPLTSVSSYEQYF; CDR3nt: TGTGCCAGCAGCCCCTTGACTAGCGTGAGCTCCTACGAGCAGTACTTC
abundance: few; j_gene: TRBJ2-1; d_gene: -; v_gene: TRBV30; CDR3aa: CAWSRASWNNEQFF; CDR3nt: TGTGCCTGGAGTCGGGCTAGCTGGAACAATGAGCAGTTCTTC
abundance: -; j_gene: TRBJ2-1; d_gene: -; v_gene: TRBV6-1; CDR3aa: CASSEGDSYNEQFF; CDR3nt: TGTGCCAGCAGTGAAGGAGATTCCTACAATGAGCAGTTCTTC
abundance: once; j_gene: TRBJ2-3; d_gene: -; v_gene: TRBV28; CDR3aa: CASSLPSAWDTQYF; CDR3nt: TGTGCCAGCAGTCTACCGTCCGCATGGGATACGCAGTATTTT
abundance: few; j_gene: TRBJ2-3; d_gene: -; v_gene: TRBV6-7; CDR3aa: CASSYGGTVTDTQYF; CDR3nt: TGTGCCAGCAGTTACGGGGGGACAGTCACAGATACGCAGTATTTT
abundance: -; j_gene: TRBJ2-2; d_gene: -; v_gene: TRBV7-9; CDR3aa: CASTGTAGVRTGELFF; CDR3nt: TGTGCCAGCACTGGGACCGCCGGGGTCAGGACCGGGGAGCTGTTTTTT
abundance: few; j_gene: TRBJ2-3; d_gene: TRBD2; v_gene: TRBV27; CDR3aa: CASSLLGLGGSDTQYF; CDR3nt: TGTGCCAGCAGTTTGCTAGGACTAGGAGGATCAGATACGCAGTATTTT
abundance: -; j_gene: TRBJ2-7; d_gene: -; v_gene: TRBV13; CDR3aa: CASSGRDREQYF; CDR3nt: TGTGCCAGCAGCGGACGGGACCGCGAGCAGTACTTC
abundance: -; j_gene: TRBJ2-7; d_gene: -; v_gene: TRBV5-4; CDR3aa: CASSLPGSSYEQYF; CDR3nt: TGTGCCAGCAGCTTACCCGGAAGCTCCTACGAGCAGTACTTC
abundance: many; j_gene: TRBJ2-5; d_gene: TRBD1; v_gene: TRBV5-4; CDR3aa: CASSSGQGVEETQYF; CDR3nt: TGTGCCAGCAGCTCGGGACAGGGGGTGGAAGAGACCCAGTACTTC
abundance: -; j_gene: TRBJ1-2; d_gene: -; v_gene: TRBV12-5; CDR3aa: CASGSSGRSNYGYTF; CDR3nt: TGTGCTAGTGGTTCTTCCGGACGGAGTAACTATGGCTACACCTTC
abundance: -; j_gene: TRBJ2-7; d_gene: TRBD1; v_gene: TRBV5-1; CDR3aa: CASSEILTGTGKNEQYF; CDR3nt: TGCGCCAGCAGTGAGATCTTGACCGGGACAGGGAAAAACGAGCAGTACTTC
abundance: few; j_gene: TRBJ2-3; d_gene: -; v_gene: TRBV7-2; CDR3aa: CASSFGQLGADTQYF; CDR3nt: TGTGCCAGCAGCTTCGGGCAGCTCGGGGCAGATACGCAGTATTTT
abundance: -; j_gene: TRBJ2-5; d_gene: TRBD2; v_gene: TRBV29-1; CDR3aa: CSVAGTSGQETQYF; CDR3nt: TGCAGCGTGGCCGGGACTAGCGGCCAAGAGACCCAGTACTTC
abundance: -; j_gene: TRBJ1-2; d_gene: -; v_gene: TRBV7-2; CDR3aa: CASSLGVTNYGYTF; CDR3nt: TGTGCCAGCAGCTTAGGCGTTACTAACTATGGCTACACCTTC
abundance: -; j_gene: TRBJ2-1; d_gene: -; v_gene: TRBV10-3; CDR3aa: CAISESRGGLNEQFF; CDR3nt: TGTGCCATCAGTGAGAGTAGGGGAGGTTTGAATGAGCAGTTCTTC
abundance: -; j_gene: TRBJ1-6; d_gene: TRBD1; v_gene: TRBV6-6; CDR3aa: CASTQDRGPSLHF; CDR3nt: TGTGCCAGCACTCAGGACAGGGGGCCATCCCTCCACTTT
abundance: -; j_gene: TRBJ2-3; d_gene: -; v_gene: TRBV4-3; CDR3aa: CASSQGRTGTSTDTQYF; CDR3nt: TGCGCCAGCAGCCAAGGGCGGACTGGGACTAGCACAGATACGCAGTATTTT
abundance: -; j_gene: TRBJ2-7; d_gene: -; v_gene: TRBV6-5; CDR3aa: CASSLTRRTEQYF; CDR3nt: TGTGCCAGCAGTTTGACCAGAAGAACCGAGCAGTACTTC
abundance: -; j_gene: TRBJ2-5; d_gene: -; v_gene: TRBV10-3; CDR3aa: CAITPGLAETQYF; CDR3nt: TGTGCCATCACCCCGGGTTTAGCGGAGACCCAGTACTTC
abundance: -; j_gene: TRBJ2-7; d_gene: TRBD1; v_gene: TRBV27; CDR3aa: CASSLTGGGRGDEQYF; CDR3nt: TGTGCCAGCAGTTTGACAGGGGGCGGGAGAGGCGACGAGCAGTACTTC
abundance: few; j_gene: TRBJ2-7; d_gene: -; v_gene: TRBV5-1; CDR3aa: CASSSSGRNEQYF; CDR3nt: TGCGCCAGCAGCTCGTCGGGGAGAAACGAGCAGTACTTC
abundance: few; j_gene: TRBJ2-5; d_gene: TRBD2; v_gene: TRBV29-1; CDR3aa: CSVEVPGGYQETQYF; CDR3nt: TGCAGCGTTGAGGTACCGGGGGGTTACCAAGAGACCCAGTACTTC
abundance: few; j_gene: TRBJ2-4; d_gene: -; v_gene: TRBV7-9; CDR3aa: CASSLMSLSGNIQYF; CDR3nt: TGTGCCAGCAGCTTGATGTCTTTATCAGGAAACATTCAGTACTTC
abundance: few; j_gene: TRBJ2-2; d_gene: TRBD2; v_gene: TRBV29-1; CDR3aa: CSATGLAAGELFF; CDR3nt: TGCAGCGCCACGGGACTAGCGGCCGGGGAGCTGTTTTTT
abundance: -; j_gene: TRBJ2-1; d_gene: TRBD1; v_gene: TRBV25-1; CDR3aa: CASSPDRGYNEQFF; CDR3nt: TGTGCCAGCAGTCCGGACAGGGGCTACAATGAGCAGTTCTTC
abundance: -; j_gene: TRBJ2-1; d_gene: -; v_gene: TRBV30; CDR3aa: CAWSMEGRNEQFF; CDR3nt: TGTGCCTGGAGCATGGAGGGGCGCAATGAGCAGTTCTTC
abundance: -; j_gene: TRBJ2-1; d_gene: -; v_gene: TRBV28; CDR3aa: CASSFRLNGNEQFF; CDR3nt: TGTGCCAGCAGTTTTCGACTAAATGGCAATGAGCAGTTCTTC
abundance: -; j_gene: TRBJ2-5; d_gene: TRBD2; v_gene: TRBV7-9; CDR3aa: CASSRSTSGRETQYF; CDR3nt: TGTGCCAGCAGCCGATCAACTAGCGGGAGAGAGACCCAGTACTTC
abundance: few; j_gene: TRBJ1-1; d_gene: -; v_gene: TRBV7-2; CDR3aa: CASTLEKNTEAFF; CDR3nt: TGTGCCAGCACCTTGGAGAAGAACACTGAAGCTTTCTTT
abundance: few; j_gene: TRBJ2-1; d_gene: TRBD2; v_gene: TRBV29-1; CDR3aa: CSVEVSSGSSYNEQFF; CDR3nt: TGCAGCGTTGAAGTATCTAGCGGGAGCTCCTACAATGAGCAGTTCTTC
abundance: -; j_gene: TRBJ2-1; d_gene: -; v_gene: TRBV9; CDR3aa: CASSVGDSGNEQFF; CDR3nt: TGTGCCAGCAGCGTCGGGGACTCTGGGAATGAGCAGTTCTTC
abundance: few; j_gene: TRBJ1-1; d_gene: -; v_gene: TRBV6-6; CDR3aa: CASSYSGINTEAFF; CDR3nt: TGTGCCAGCAGTTACTCAGGGATTAACACTGAAGCTTTCTTT
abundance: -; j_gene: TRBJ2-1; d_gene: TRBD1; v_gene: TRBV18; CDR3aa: CASSPETGFYEQFF; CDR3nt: TGTGCCAGCTCACCCGAGACAGGGTTCTATGAGCAGTTCTTC
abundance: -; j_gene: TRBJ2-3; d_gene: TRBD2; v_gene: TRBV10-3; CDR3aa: CAISRTSGNRGDTQYF; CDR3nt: TGTGCCATCAGTAGGACTAGCGGGAATCGGGGAGATACGCAGTATTTT
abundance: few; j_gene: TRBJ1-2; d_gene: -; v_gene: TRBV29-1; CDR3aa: CSVVVPVRGYGYTF; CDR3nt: TGCAGCGTTGTTGTCCCAGTCCGAGGCTATGGCTACACCTTC
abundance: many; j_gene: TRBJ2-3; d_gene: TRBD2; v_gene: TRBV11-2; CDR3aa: CASSRGGYRTDTQYF; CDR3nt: TGTGCCAGCAGTCGCGGGGGTTACCGCACAGATACGCAGTATTTT
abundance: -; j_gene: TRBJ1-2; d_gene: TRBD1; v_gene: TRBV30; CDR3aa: CAWSVGRGLLGYTF; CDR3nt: TGTGCCTGGAGTGTTGGGAGGGGGCTGCTTGGCTACACCTTC
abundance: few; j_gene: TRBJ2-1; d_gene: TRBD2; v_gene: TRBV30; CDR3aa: CAWSKVAGVIEQFF; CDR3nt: TGTGCCTGGAGTAAAGTAGCGGGAGTTATTGAGCAGTTCTTC
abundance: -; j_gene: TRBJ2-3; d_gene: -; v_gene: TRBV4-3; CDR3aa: CASSQEPNTATDTQYF; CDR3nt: TGCGCCAGCAGCCAAGAGCCCAATACCGCCACAGATACGCAGTATTTT
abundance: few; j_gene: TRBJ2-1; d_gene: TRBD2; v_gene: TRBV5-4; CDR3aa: CASSKLAGGLSYNEQFF; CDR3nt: TGTGCCAGCAGTAAACTAGCGGGGGGCCTCTCCTACAATGAGCAGTTCTTC
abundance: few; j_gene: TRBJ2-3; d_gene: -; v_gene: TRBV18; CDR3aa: CASSPPGDTQYF; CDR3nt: TGTGCCAGCTCACCACCGGGAGATACGCAGTATTTT
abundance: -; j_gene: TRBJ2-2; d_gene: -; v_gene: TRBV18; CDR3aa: CASSPSGGVGTGELFF; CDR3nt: TGTGCCAGCTCACCATCGGGTGGGGTTGGCACCGGGGAGCTGTTTTTT